The 11 T cell receptor beta chains below come from one sample, sequenced in a study of beta chain features in type 1 diabetes. Notes on the study in general: People with Type 1 diabetes carried modestly yet significantly shorter TCRB CDR3s in all four CD4+ subsets.

Expressed TCRB transcripts were sequenced, since all the RNA that had been isolated was reverse transcribed. Libraries were prepared by immunoSEQ multiplex PCR; TCRdb keeps only in-frame clonotypes and omits some of them. The profile shows 150,000 to 200,000 clones, approximately 62% of them singletons. What these receptors recognize is not known. The sample consisted of naive CD4+ T cells from blood. The receptor set was obtained from a man younger than 40 with type 1 diabetes.

J is TRBJ1-1 and V is TRBV2; the D is unclear. Germline V gene lookup returns CDR1 SNHLY and CDR2 FYNNEI. V was cut by 1 base and J by 5 bases, with 8 bases left in between. There are 13 residues in the CDR3. In DNA, the CDR3 is TGTGCCAGCAGTGAAGGGGTATGGACTGAAGCTTTCTTT. It is translated as CASSEGVWTEAFF.

This clone has only a few counts. The chain has TRBV9 and TRBJ1-2; TRBD1 is a possible D gene (5 bases). Trimming cost V 4 bases and J 4 bases, with 14 bases left between them. CDR1 and CDR2 (germline): SGDLS, YYNGEE. The CDR3 runs to 14 residues. The CDR3 region is CASSRDSQVYGYTF. CDR3 DNA sequence: TGTGCCAGCAGCCGAGACAGCCAAGTCTATGGCTACACCTTC.

The sample holds a few counts of this clone. This chain uses TRBV30 with TRBJ1-6, with 8 bases identical to TRBD1. With 5 bases clipped from V and 10 bases from J, the junction kept 7 bases outside the gene matches. Germline CDR1 reads GTSNPN; CDR2 reads SVGIG (reference sequence). The CDR3 has 13 residues. CDR3 residues: CAWGQGIWSPLHF. The CDR3 DNA is TGTGCCTGGGGACAGGGCATCTGGTCACCCCTCCACTTT.

The sample holds a few counts of this clone. V is TRBV2 and J is TRBJ2-1; tentatively, D is TRBD1 (5 bases). Germline V gene sequence: CDR1 SNHLY, CDR2 FYNNEI. With 6 bases removed from V and 7 bases from J, the gap between germline ends came to 10 bases. The CDR3 is 12 residues long. The CDR3 DNA reads as TGTGCCAGCAGGGACGACAGTAATGAGCAGTTCTTC. Its protein product is CASRDDSNEQFF.

The chain has TRBV29-1 and TRBJ2-7; 10 bases agree with TRBD1. CDR1 SQVTM and CDR2 ANQGSEA come from the germline V gene. The CDR3 has 13 residues. Trimming cost V 3 bases and J 3 bases; bases outside gene matches: 2. DNA of the CDR3: TGCAGCGTTGAGGGACAGGGGTACTACGAGCAGTACTTC. Translating it yields CSVEGQGYYEQYF.

The chain recombines TRBV7-9 with TRBJ2-5, with D maybe TRBD1 (6 bases). The CDR3 covers 14 residues. Germline V gene sequence: CDR1 SEHNR, CDR2 FQNEAQ (reference sequence). Trimming cost V 8 bases and J 0 bases, with 13 bases left between them. In DNA, the CDR3 is TGTGCCAGCGCCCCAACAGGGAACCAAGAGACCCAGTACTTC. Translated, it gives CASAPTGNQETQYF.

The genes are TRBV9 and TRBJ2-3; D remains ambiguous. V shed 0 bases and J shed 4 bases, with 3 bases lying between them. The germline V gene has CDR1 SGDLS and CDR2 YYNGEE. This CDR3 region has 12 residues. DNA of the CDR3: TGTGCCAGCAGCGTAGATCCAGATACGCAGTATTTT. This gives the protein CASSVDPDTQYF.

The CDR3 DNA reads as TGTGCCAGCAGCTTAGGGCAAGGCTACAATGAGCAGTTCTTC. As protein: CASSLGQGYNEQFF. The chain joins TRBV7-9 to TRBJ2-1; D uncertain. The V end lost 1 base, the J end lost 3 bases, and 7 bases lay between the germline ends. CDR1 is SEHNR, CDR2 FQNEAQ, per germline (reference sequence). The CDR3 runs to 14 residues.

This clone has just a few counts. The J gene is TRBJ2-1, the V gene TRBV29-1; 12 nucleotides agree with TRBD1. V was pared by 4 bases and J by 7 bases, with 8 bases of the junction left unmatched. Germline CDR1 is SQVTM and CDR2 is ANQGSEA. The CDR3 loop spans 15 amino acids. The CDR3: CSVVSGQGAGNEQFF. CDR3 nucleotides: TGCAGCGTTGTCTCGGGACAGGGGGCTGGGAATGAGCAGTTCTTC.

The chain joins TRBV11-2 to TRBJ2-4, with D possibly matching TRBD1 (6 bases). Germline V gives CDR1 SGHAT, CDR2 FQNNGV. The CDR3 runs 15 residues. The V end lost 8 bases, the J end lost 0 bases, and 14 bases lay between the germline ends. The CDR3 bases are TGTGCCAGCTCAGAAACAGGGAAAGCCAAAAACATTCAGTACTTC. It is translated as CASSETGKAKNIQYF.

The genes are TRBV9 and TRBJ2-7; perhaps D is TRBD1 or TRBD2 (5 bases each). Germline V gene sequence: CDR1 SGDLS, CDR2 YYNGEE. The CDR3 length is 14 residues. V lost 0 bases and J lost 3, with 10 bases in between. The CDR3 nucleotides read TGTGCCAGCAGCGTAGAGGGGAGTGGCTACGAGCAGTACTTC. Its protein is CASSVEGSGYEQYF.